Following are 6 T cell receptor beta chains from one sample sequenced in a study of cytomegalovirus exposure and HLA in healthy donors. The PCR used 60 Vbeta and 13 Jbeta primers. Some clones are missing from TCRdb's copy, which holds only in-frame ones; the method was immunoSEQ multiplex PCR. The sample includes about 150,000 clones, 80% to 90% of them seen just once. The material sequenced was PBMCs. These receptors were obtained from a girl between 10 and 17 years old in good health and CMV-seropositive.

The chain couples TRBV6-6 to TRBJ1-3; TRBD1 matches 11 bases. Unmatched junction bases numbered 8, after V lost 6 bases and J lost 7 bases. The CDR3 covers 15 residues. Germline V gives CDR1 MNHNY, CDR2 SVGAGI (reference sequence). The CDR3 sequence is CASRSTGQGANTIYF. The CDR3 bases are TGTGCCAGCAGATCTACCGGACAGGGGGCGAACACCATATATTTT.

As DNA, the CDR3 is TGCGCCAGCAGCTTGAATTCGGCCTACGAGCAGTACTTC. Amino acids: CASSLNSAYEQYF. This chain links TRBV5-1 with TRBJ2-7; D gene ambiguous. Between the trimmed V and J ends, which lost 1 base and 2 bases, there was a span of 7 bases. The germline gives CDR1 SGHRS, CDR2 YFSETQ. The CDR3 is 13 residues long.

Remarks on this clone: The same CDR3 also results from other DNA sequences found in this sample. The gene calls are TRBV15 and TRBJ1-2; 11 bases map to TRBD1. The trim removed 4 bases at V and 4 bases at J, leaving 8 bases unmatched. Germline values: CDR1 LNHNV, CDR2 YYDKDF (reference sequence). This CDR3 has 16 amino acids. The CDR3 reads CATSTLPGQGVYGYTF. The CDR3 DNA is TGTGCCACCAGCACCCTCCCGGGACAGGGGGTCTATGGCTACACCTTC.

The chain combines TRBV19 with TRBJ1-2, with 10 bases aligning to TRBD1. CDR1 LNHDA and CDR2 SQIVND come from the germline V gene (reference sequence). This CDR3 is built from 19 residues. V lost 3 bases, J lost 2 bases, and 15 bases stayed unmatched. The CDR3 coding sequence is TGTGCCAGTAGTATTTTCGGGACAGGGGTTACGAGGAAGAACTATGGCTACACCTTC. Residues: CASSIFGTGVTRKNYGYTF.

The chain uses TRBV28 and TRBJ2-7; perhaps TRBD2 as D (5 bases). Germline CDR1 is MDHEN and CDR2 is SYDVKM. The length of the CDR3 is 14 residues. The germline V and J ends were trimmed by 7 bases and 2 bases, with 15 bases remaining between them. The CDR3 DNA sequence: TGTGCCAGCATCGCTAGTCTAGCTACCTACGAGCAGTACTTC. Amino acids: CASIASLATYEQYF.

The CDR3 DNA is TGTGCCAGCAGTCCGAGGGGGGGAGGAGGCCAGCCCCAGCATTTT. Translated, it gives CASSPRGGGGQPQHF. V gene TRBV27 combines with J gene TRBJ1-5, with D possibly being TRBD1 (6 bases). Germline V gene lookup returns CDR1 MNHEY and CDR2 SMNVEV (reference sequence). The germline V and J ends were trimmed by 5 bases and 7 bases, with 18 bases remaining between them. The CDR3 consists of 15 residues.